A selection of T cell receptor beta chains follows, all from one sample in a study of T cells after yellow fever vaccination. MiXCR, applied by TCRdb to the 5' RACE reads, yields one record per CDR3 protein. Among over 110,000 distinct CDR3 sequences listed, less than 9.5% were seen once. The specimen comprised CD4+ T cells sorted from PBMCs, sampled 5 days after the yellow fever booster vaccination. These receptors originate from a young man who received the YFV17D yellow fever vaccine. Each CDR3 is given with its conserved first and last residue. The D gene is left open where the match is weak. Clone sizes are given selectively: once, few, many, or a class where the clone is expanded.

v_gene,j_gene,abundance,len,d_gene,CDR3nt,CDR3aa
TRBV30,TRBJ2-3,few,12,TRBD1,TGTGCCTGGGCAACAGGGGCGGATACGCAGTATTTT,CAWATGADTQYF
TRBV2,TRBJ1-1,.,13,TRBD1,TGTGCCAGCCGGACAGGGTGGGGCACTGAAGCTTTCTTT,CASRTGWGTEAFF
TRBV7-2,TRBJ1-1,many,14,TRBD1,TGTGCCAGCACCAAACAGGGGAGGGACACTGAAGCTTTCTTT,CASTKQGRDTEAFF
TRBV5-1,TRBJ1-4,.,14,.,TGCGCCAGCAGGCTACCGGGATCGGGAGAAAAACTGTTTTTT,CASRLPGSGEKLFF
TRBV5-5,TRBJ2-3,many,15,.,TGTGCCAGCAGCTTAATCGTCGCGAGGTGGGATACGCAGTATTTT,CASSLIVARWDTQYF
TRBV6-5,TRBJ2-1,many,17,TRBD2,TGTGCCAGCAGTTACTCTGCGGGAGGGGGATCCTACAATGAGCAGTTCTTC,CASSYSAGGGSYNEQFF
TRBV7-2,TRBJ2-5,many,15,.,TGTGCCAGCAGCTTAGGCGGGACGATTAAAGAGACCCAGTACTTC,CASSLGGTIKETQYF
TRBV18,TRBJ2-3,many,16,TRBD1,TGTGCCAGCTCACCGATCCGGGACAGGGCCACAGATACGCAGTATTTT,CASSPIRDRATDTQYF
TRBV2,TRBJ1-1,many,13,.,TGTGCCACGCACCGGGAACGCGACACTGAAGCTTTCTTT,CATHRERDTEAFF
TRBV20-1,TRBJ2-7,many,12,.,TGCAGTGCTAGAGAGCCCTCCTACGAGCAGTACTTC,CSAREPSYEQYF
TRBV5-1,TRBJ1-4,.,14,TRBD1,TGCGCCAGCAGCTTGACAGGGGGACGTGAAAAACTGTTTTTT,CASSLTGGREKLFF
TRBV20-1,TRBJ1-5,few,14,TRBD1,TGCAGTGCTAGAACAAGACAGGGACCTCAGCCCCAGCATTTT,CSARTRQGPQPQHF
TRBV20-1,TRBJ2-3,many,18,TRBD2,TGCAGTGCTAGCCCCCTAGCGGGATCGGGAGGGGGCACAGATACGCAGTATTTT,CSASPLAGSGGGTDTQYF
TRBV20-1,TRBJ2-1,many,13,.,TGCAGTGCTAGTCTCCCCCCGGGGAATGAGCAGTTCTTC,CSASLPPGNEQFF
TRBV5-1,TRBJ2-7,many,16,TRBD2,TGCGCCAGCAGCCAAATGACTAGCGGGAGTTCCTACGAGCAGTACTTC,CASSQMTSGSSYEQYF
TRBV5-6,TRBJ1-2,many,15,.,TGTGCCAGCAGCTTCTCCCAGGGAAGAGGCTATGGCTACACCTTC,CASSFSQGRGYGYTF
TRBV7-2,TRBJ1-1,many,13,.,TGTGCCAGCAGCGCAGGGGTGGGCACTGAAGCTTTCTTT,CASSAGVGTEAFF
TRBV12-3/TRBV12-4,TRBJ2-1,many,14,.,TGTGCCAGCAGCAGGGACATAGTTAACAATGAGCAGTTCTTC,CASSRDIVNNEQFF
TRBV11-2,TRBJ2-6,many,17,.,TGTGCCAGCAGCTTAGTCGGACAAACCTCTGGGGCCAACGTCCTGACTTTC,CASSLVGQTSGANVLTF
TRBV4-3,TRBJ1-5,few,13,.,TGCGCCAGCAGCCAAGAGTTGAATCAGCCCCAGCATTTT,CASSQELNQPQHF
TRBV20-1,TRBJ2-3,few,15,.,TGCAGTGCACCTCCCAGTGGTCGTGTCACAGATACGCAGTATTTT,CSAPPSGRVTDTQYF
TRBV6-1,TRBJ1-2,many,13,.,TGTGCCGCTAAGCTGGGGGGCGGTTATGGCTACACCTTC,CAAKLGGGYGYTF
TRBV29-1,TRBJ1-2,.,12,.,TGCAGCGGCGGCAGGGGTGACTATGGCTACACCTTC,CSGGRGDYGYTF
TRBV12-3/TRBV12-4,TRBJ1-5,many,14,.,TGTGCCAGCAGCTCGGGGTGGGGCAATCAGCCCCAGCATTTT,CASSSGWGNQPQHF
TRBV28,TRBJ2-3,many,14,TRBD1,TGTGCCAGCACCTCGGGACAGGGTACAGATACGCAGTATTTT,CASTSGQGTDTQYF
TRBV6-5,TRBJ2-6,few,17,.,TGTGCCAGCAGTTACTCAGGGGCAAAGTCTGGGGCCAACGTCCTGACTTTC,CASSYSGAKSGANVLTF
TRBV5-1,TRBJ1-3,many,15,TRBD1,TGCGCCAGCAGCGCTGGACAGGGGAACGGAAACACCATATATTTT,CASSAGQGNGNTIYF
TRBV19,TRBJ2-7,.,14,TRBD2,TGTGCCAGTAGTAGCGGTAGAGCGGGAAACGAGCAGTACTTC,CASSSGRAGNEQYF
TRBV11-2,TRBJ2-5,many,13,.,TGTGCCAGCAGTTCTCCCCTAGGGGAGACCCAGTACTTC,CASSSPLGETQYF
TRBV11-2,TRBJ2-2,many,13,.,TGTGCCAGCAGCTTACAACCCTTCGGGGAGCTGTTTTTT,CASSLQPFGELFF
TRBV12-3/TRBV12-4,TRBJ2-1,many,18,TRBD2,TGTGCCAGCAGTTGGGGAGGGGAGGGACTAGCGGGCTACAATGAGCAGTTCTTC,CASSWGGEGLAGYNEQFF
TRBV20-1,TRBJ1-5,few,13,TRBD1,TGCAGTGCTTCGGGACAGGCATATCAGCCCCAGCATTTT,CSASGQAYQPQHF
TRBV7-8,TRBJ2-3,many,17,.,TGTGCCAGCAGCCCGGCTCGGCGAGGTGGGATTACAGATACGCAGTATTTT,CASSPARRGGITDTQYF
TRBV18,TRBJ2-5,many,13,.,TGTGCCAGCTCCATAGACGGGGGAGAGACCCAGTACTTC,CASSIDGGETQYF
TRBV12-3/TRBV12-4,TRBJ2-3,many,14,.,TGTGCCAGCAGTTTCGTGCTAGAAACAGATACGCAGTATTTT,CASSFVLETDTQYF
TRBV20-1,TRBJ2-1,many,13,.,TGCAGTGCTAGTTATGATGGGCGGAATCTACAGTTCTTC,CSASYDGRNLQFF
TRBV7-2,TRBJ1-1,.,14,.,TGTGCCAGCAGCCTAGCGCACTGGAACACTGAAGCTTTCTTT,CASSLAHWNTEAFF
TRBV4-3,TRBJ1-3,many,16,TRBD1,TGCGCCAGCAGCCAACTACAGGGGGCGAGAGGAAACACCATATATTTT,CASSQLQGARGNTIYF
TRBV20-1,TRBJ2-4,many,23,TRBD2,TGCAGTGCCACTCTTGGGCAGCATCTAATCTCTAGCGGCTTCTTAGGTAGCAAAAACATTCAGTACTTC,CSATLGQHLISSGFLGSKNIQYF
TRBV4-2,TRBJ2-1,many,16,TRBD2,TGTGCCAGCAGCCAAGGGTCTAGCGGGAGAGGTGGTGAGCAGTTCTTC,CASSQGSSGRGGEQFF
TRBV5-5,TRBJ1-2,many,14,.,TGTGCCAGCAGCTTGGACAGAGCTAACTATGGCTACACCTTC,CASSLDRANYGYTF
TRBV7-2,TRBJ2-2,many,13,.,TGTGCCAGCAGTTCCTCTAGCGCCGGGGAGCTGTTTTTT,CASSSSSAGELFF
TRBV27,TRBJ2-7,many,15,.,TGTGCCAGCAGTTTAGCGCTGGGAATGACCTACGAGCAGTACTTC,CASSLALGMTYEQYF
TRBV10-2,TRBJ2-3,many,13,.,TGCGCCAGCAGTGAGAATAGCCCGGGTACGCAGTATTTT,CASSENSPGTQYF
TRBV24-1,TRBJ1-2,many,13,TRBD1,TGTGCCACCTCGACAGGGGCCAACTATGGCTACACCTTC,CATSTGANYGYTF
TRBV5-1,TRBJ2-3,few,15,TRBD2,TGCGCCAGCAGCCAGACTAGCGGGATCACAGATACGCAGTATTTT,CASSQTSGITDTQYF
TRBV29-1,TRBJ2-7,many,14,TRBD2,TGCAGCGCTAGGACCGGACTAGCGGGTTACGAGCAGTACTTC,CSARTGLAGYEQYF
TRBV12-3/TRBV12-4,TRBJ2-3,many,11,TRBD1,TGTGCCAGCAGTTTGGGGACAGGGACGTATTTT,CASSLGTGTYF
TRBV10-3,TRBJ2-2,many,13,.,TGTGCCATCCTCAAGGGGAGAACCGGGGAGCTGTTTTTT,CAILKGRTGELFF